The rows below give T cell receptor beta chains drawn from one sample of a study of cytomegalovirus exposure and HLA in healthy donors. TCRdb's table, derived via immunoSEQ multiplex PCR, lists solely in-frame clones and lacks some. The repertoire shows 200,000 to 250,000 clones; the top ten hold less than 1%. The source material was PBMCs. These receptors came from a woman aged 25-40 years in good health and CMV-seropositive. CDR3s include the opening cysteine and the closing phenylalanine or tryptophan. A D gene is named only where the DNA matches it firmly.

cdr3_length	v_call	j_call	d_call	cdr3_aa	cdr3_nt
16	TRBV10-3	TRBJ2-3	TRBD2	CAIATGTSGGEDTQYF	TGTGCCATTGCAACCGGGACTAGCGGGGGGGAGGATACGCAGTATTTT
17	TRBV2	TRBJ2-3	TRBD2	CASSAPKGLAGGDTQYF	TGTGCCAGCAGTGCTCCCAAAGGACTAGCGGGGGGGGATACGCAGTATTTT
21	TRBV27	TRBJ2-1	TRBD2	CASSPFLLAGPTRSSYNEQFF	TGTGCCAGCAGTCCGTTCCTACTAGCGGGGCCCACCCGTAGCTCCTACAATGAGCAGTTCTTC
15	TRBV14	TRBJ1-2	-	CASSLGAASNYGYTF	TGTGCCAGCAGCCTTGGGGCAGCCTCTAACTATGGCTACACCTTC
13	TRBV4-2	TRBJ2-3	TRBD2	CASSQSTSGAQYF	TGTGCCAGCAGCCAGTCCACTAGCGGGGCGCAGTATTTT
16	TRBV5-1	TRBJ2-2	-	CASSLDSFPNTGELFF	TGCGCCAGCAGCTTGGACTCCTTCCCCAACACCGGGGAGCTGTTTTTT
13	TRBV10-3	TRBJ1-1	-	CASETGFGTEAFF	TGTGCCAGCGAAACAGGGTTTGGCACTGAAGCTTTCTTT
14	TRBV25-1	TRBJ2-7	TRBD1	CASSEGTGWYEQYF	TGTGCCAGCAGTGAAGGGACAGGGTGGTACGAGCAGTACTTC
16	TRBV18	TRBJ1-3	-	CASSPSVSTTGNTIYF	TGTGCCAGCTCACCAAGCGTTTCCACCACCGGAAACACCATATATTTT
14	TRBV9	TRBJ2-7	-	CASSGGGTLYEQYF	TGTGCCAGCAGCGGTGGGGGGACTCTCTACGAGCAGTACTTC
20	TRBV4-1	TRBJ1-5	TRBD1	CASSQEVRSGTGSIIRPQHF	TGCGCCAGCAGCCAAGAAGTCCGTTCCGGGACAGGGAGTATTATTCGGCCCCAGCATTTT
11	TRBV6-6	TRBJ2-7	-	CASRDAYEQYF	TGTGCCAGCAGAGATGCCTACGAGCAGTACTTC
15	TRBV5-1	TRBJ2-3	-	CASSFVGGPTDTQYF	TGCGCCAGCAGCTTCGTCGGGGGGCCCACAGATACGCAGTATTTT
16	TRBV6-6	TRBJ2-3	-	CASSYSSEDPADTQYF	TGTGCCAGCAGTTACTCCTCGGAGGACCCGGCAGATACGCAGTATTTT
16	TRBV15	TRBJ1-3	-	CATSRARGMSGNTIYF	TGTGCCACCAGCAGAGCCAGGGGAATGTCTGGAAACACCATATATTTT
15	TRBV2	TRBJ2-2	-	CASRADRTYTGELFF	TGTGCCAGCAGGGCCGACAGGACCTACACCGGGGAGCTGTTTTTT
15	TRBV6-1	TRBJ2-5	TRBD2	CASSDKRGGQETQYF	TGTGCCAGCAGTGATAAGCGGGGGGGACAAGAGACCCAGTACTTC
12	TRBV5-4	TRBJ1-2	-	CASRTGNWGYTF	TGTGCCAGTAGAACAGGGAACTGGGGCTACACCTTC
16	TRBV19	TRBJ2-7	-	CASSTQAGILRYEQYF	TGTGCCAGTAGTACCCAGGCCGGGATTTTGAGGTACGAGCAGTACTTC
15	TRBV19	TRBJ1-1	-	CASSLVRGMNTEAFF	TGTGCCAGTAGTCTAGTAAGGGGTATGAACACTGAAGCTTTCTTT
14	TRBV19	TRBJ2-5	TRBD1	CASSTTTGAETQYF	TGTGCCAGTAGTACTACGACAGGGGCAGAGACCCAGTACTTC
11	TRBV20-1	TRBJ2-7	-	CSAEDYYEQYF	TGCAGTGCTGAGGATTACTACGAGCAGTACTTC
15	TRBV6-5	TRBJ1-1	-	CASSYRRGSNTEAFF	TGTGCCAGCAGTTACCGTAGGGGGTCGAACACTGAAGCTTTCTTT
15	TRBV5-1	TRBJ2-7	TRBD1	CASSLEGQVLYEQYF	TGCGCCAGCAGCTTGGAGGGACAGGTACTCTACGAGCAGTACTTC
15	TRBV5-6	TRBJ1-1	-	CASSLVGDLNTEAFF	TGTGCCAGCAGCTTGGTAGGGGACTTGAACACTGAAGCTTTCTTT
12	TRBV2	TRBJ1-1	-	CASSASETEAFF	TGTGCCAGCAGTGCCTCCGAGACTGAAGCTTTCTTT
15	TRBV7-8	TRBJ2-3	-	CASSLDGSLGDTQYF	TGTGCCAGCAGCTTAGATGGTAGCTTGGGAGATACGCAGTATTTT